These T cell receptor beta chains were read from a single sample in a study of vaccination and CD4 T cells after COVID-19. TCRdb re-called the PCR reads through MiXCR, storing one row per CDR3 protein. This sample carries about 13,000 distinct CDR3 sequences, 35% to 45% of them seen once, and the ten largest clones take 7.5% to 10%. Antigen specificity for these receptors is unknown. The specimen comprised CD4+ T cells from blood, cultured in vitro, sampled after SARS-CoV-2 vaccination. All receptors come from a human donor who had recovered from COVID-19. CDR3s include the opening cysteine and the closing phenylalanine or tryptophan. Fields, in order: D gene, J gene, V gene, clone size, CDR3 protein, CDR3 DNA. A D gene is named only where the DNA matches it firmly. Clone size is given for some rows only: seen once, a few or many times, or a class if the clone is expanded.

- | TRBJ2-3 | TRBV20-1 | - | CSATGTGARGTQYF | TGCAGTGCGACCGGGACTGGCGCACGAGGTACGCAGTATTTT
TRBD1 | TRBJ1-1 | TRBV29-1 | - | CSVARQGGTEAFF | TGCAGCGTTGCTCGACAGGGGGGTACTGAAGCTTTCTTT
- | TRBJ2-2 | TRBV6-1 | - | CASSELIPGELFF | TGTGCCAGCAGTGAATTGATTCCCGGGGAGCTGTTTTTT
- | TRBJ1-5 | TRBV11-1 | - | CASSLWGGLSGQPQHF | TGTGCCAGCAGCTTGTGGGGTGGGCTTTCGGGTCAGCCCCAGCATTTT
TRBD1 | TRBJ1-1 | TRBV10-3 | - | CAISEVTGKNTEAFF | TGTGCCATCAGTGAGGTGACAGGGAAGAACACTGAAGCTTTCTTT
TRBD1 | TRBJ1-2 | TRBV10-3 | - | CAISLDRAKGYTF | TGTGCCATCAGCTTGGACAGGGCAAAGGGCTACACCTTC
TRBD1 | TRBJ1-2 | TRBV18 | - | CASSPGTGQGSSYGYTF | TGTGCCAGCTCACCCGGGACAGGGCAAGGATCCTCCTATGGCTACACCTTC
- | TRBJ2-1 | TRBV4-1 | once | CASSSPDGTVNNEQFF | TGCGCCAGCAGCTCGCCTGATGGGACGGTTAACAATGAGCAGTTCTTC
TRBD1 | TRBJ1-1 | TRBV12-5 | few | CASGSNRGPIEAFF | TGTGCTAGTGGTTCCAACAGGGGGCCTATTGAAGCTTTCTTT
TRBD1 | TRBJ1-2 | TRBV7-2 | few | CASSLPGQQNYGYTF | TGTGCCAGCAGCTTGCCGGGACAGCAGAACTATGGCTACACCTTC
- | TRBJ1-4 | TRBV7-9 | few | CASSPRDSF | TGTGCCAGCAGCCCGAGGGATAGTTTT
TRBD1 | TRBJ2-7 | TRBV18 | - | CASSRTGDGSYEQYF | TGTGCCAGCTCGCGGACAGGGGATGGATCCTACGAGCAGTACTTC
- | TRBJ2-3 | TRBV7-2 | few | CASSIGRTDTQYF | TGTGCCAGCAGCATAGGACGCACAGATACGCAGTATTTT
- | TRBJ1-1 | TRBV12-3/TRBV12-4 | - | CASSLRRMAFF | TGTGCCAGCAGTTTGCGGCGTATGGCTTTCTTT
- | TRBJ1-2 | TRBV6-1 | few | CASSERGDYGYTF | TGTGCCAGCAGTGAAAGGGGGGACTATGGCTACACCTTC
- | TRBJ2-1 | TRBV6-1 | - | CASSVWDIANEQFF | TGTGCCAGCAGTGTCTGGGATATAGCGAATGAGCAGTTCTTC
TRBD1 | TRBJ2-7 | TRBV5-6 | once | CASSFGQDNSYEQYF | TGTGCCAGCAGCTTCGGACAGGACAACTCCTACGAGCAGTACTTC
- | TRBJ1-6 | TRBV12-3/TRBV12-4 | few | CASSTGYNSPLHF | TGTGCCAGCAGTACAGGGTATAATTCACCCCTCCACTTT
TRBD2 | TRBJ2-1 | TRBV7-3 | - | CASSLLREGSNEQFF | TGTGCCAGCAGCCTTCTGCGGGAGGGGAGCAATGAGCAGTTCTTC
- | TRBJ1-2 | TRBV5-4 | few | CASSLATGLTRGYTF | TGTGCCAGCAGCTTGGCCACAGGCCTGACTCGGGGCTACACCTTC
TRBD1 | TRBJ1-2 | TRBV20-1 | few | CSASIGQANGYTF | TGCAGTGCTAGTATAGGACAGGCAAATGGCTACACCTTC
- | TRBJ1-1 | TRBV21-1 | - | CASSRRIGGNTEAFF | TGTGCCAGCAGCAGAAGAATAGGGGGCAACACTGAAGCTTTCTTT
- | TRBJ1-1 | TRBV4-2 | - | CASSQRFSGRVDTEAFF | TGTGCCAGCAGCCAAAGGTTTTCAGGGAGGGTGGACACTGAAGCTTTCTTT
- | TRBJ1-6 | TRBV20-1 | - | CSARDFSPGPSPLHF | TGCAGTGCTAGAGATTTTAGTCCAGGACCGTCACCCCTCCACTTT
TRBD1 | TRBJ2-2 | TRBV6-1 | - | CASSESWTGPGELFF | TGTGCCAGCAGTGAGTCTTGGACAGGGCCCGGGGAGCTGTTTTTT
TRBD1 | TRBJ1-5 | TRBV20-1 | medium-sized | CSAKGTATQPQHF | TGCAGTGCTAAGGGGACAGCAACCCAGCCCCAGCATTTT
- | TRBJ2-2 | TRBV20-1 | few | CSAPGGRTTGELFF | TGCAGTGCTCCCGGCGGGCGAACAACCGGGGAGCTGTTTTTT
- | TRBJ2-5 | TRBV7-9 | - | CASSFGSYETQYF | TGTGCCAGCAGCTTCGGTTCCTACGAGACCCAGTACTTC
TRBD2 | TRBJ2-3 | TRBV4-3 | once | CASSPWPASGLSTDTQYF | TGCGCCAGCAGCCCTTGGCCGGCTAGCGGGTTAAGCACAGATACGCAGTATTTT
TRBD1 | TRBJ2-3 | TRBV6-2/TRBV6-3 | few | CASSESGTGQADTQYF | TGTGCCAGCAGCGAGTCCGGGACAGGGCAGGCAGATACGCAGTATTTT